The sequence of this TCR beta chain was determined in a study of shared clonotypes between healthy human individuals. Whole-study results and caveats: Sample collection involved blood only; tissue repertoires are likely different.

Germline V gene data show CDR1 as MNHEY and CDR2 as SVGAGI. The length of the CDR3 is 14 residues. Germline trimming cut 7 bases from V and 3 bases from J; bases unmatched to any gene: 8. Every one of the donors was a Caucasian adult that lived in Nashville, Tennessee. In the CD4+ fraction, cells were divided into CD45RA+ naive and CD45RA-negative memory subsets. Profiled with immunoSEQ multiplex PCR; TCRdb holds only in-frame clones, not every one. The sample records a few hundred thousand clones, roughly 97% being singletons. A remark on this clone: Its target is not known.

What was sequenced was naive CD4+ T cells sorted from blood. Described subset: CD45RA+ positively selected. The sequence was obtained from a woman aged 25 to 39 in good health. This chain uses TRBV6-5 with TRBJ2-7, with TRBD1 matching 8 bases. The CDR3 bases are TGTGCCAGCATCAGGGGGCGGGGATACTACGAGCAGTACTTC. It encodes CASIRGRGYYEQYF.